The clone carrying this T cell receptor beta chain was recorded once. The data were obtained in a study of blood T cell repertoires in COVID-19. Study as a whole: Donors in the United States, Italy and Spain gave samples during acute or convalescent COVID-19. T cells, B-cell-depleted T cells, or PBMCs supplied cDNA or gDNA.

Repertoires were generated with immunoSEQ multiplex PCR, while TCRdb's copy carries only in-frame clones and drops some. The sample has almost 200,000 clones, about 82% seen once. This CDR3 region has 15 residues. Germline V gene lookup returns CDR1 SGHRS and CDR2 YFSETQ. The junction had 4 bases not matched to a gene; V was cut back by 1 base and J by 6 bases. This sequence joins TRBV5-1 and TRBJ1-6; 7 bases line up with TRBD1. Sequencing was performed on peripheral blood. The TCR comes from a man between 60 and 75 years old with COVID-19, enrolled during active disease. The chain's CDR3 is CASSLWDRFNSPLHF. The CDR3 DNA sequence: TGCGCCAGCAGCTTGTGGGACAGATTTAATTCACCCCTCCACTTT.